Following are 6 T cell receptor beta chains from one sample sequenced in a study of blood T cell repertoires in COVID-19 (TCRdb year 2020). The method behind the library was the immunoSEQ multiplex PCR assay. TCRdb provides this immuneACCESS table in a form limited to in-frame rearrangements. Some clones are lacking; in checked studies, under half of them reflect an unresolved V gene, and why the rest are absent is not known. This sample comprises around 250,000 clones, around nine tenths of them detected only once. The ten largest account for roughly 1.6% of the sample. The sample was PBMCs or T cells enriched from blood (not recorded which). The receptors originated from a woman aged 45-59 years who had recovered from COVID-19.

This clone has only one observation. The chain has TRBV30 and TRBJ1-1; 12 nucleotides agree with TRBD1. V lost 3 bases, J lost 4 bases, and 6 bases stayed unmatched. The CDR3 length is 15 residues. Germline assignment: CDR1 GTSNPN and CDR2 SVGIG (reference sequence). CDR3 amino acids: CAWRGTGGFGTEAFF. The CDR3 DNA is TGTGCCTGGAGGGGGACAGGGGGCTTCGGCACTGAAGCTTTCTTT.

The rearrangement links TRBV21-1 to TRBJ2-7; the table calls TRBD2, which could not be checked here. TRBV21-1 is tagged as a pseudogene. The CDR3 length is 15 residues. This CDR3 is CASSKAAEGEYEQYF. CDR3 bases: TGTGCCAGCAGCAAAGCTGCGGAAGGAGAATACGAGCAGTACTTC.

The CDR3 here is CASSARLARSNEQFF. Here the CDR3 DNA reads TGTGCCAGCAGCGCACGACTAGCAAGGTCCAATGAGCAGTTCTTC. The V and J genes are TRBV9 and TRBJ2-1; 7 positions match TRBD2. CDR3 length: 15 amino acids. V dropped 3 bases and J dropped 6; count of bases not matched to a gene: 9. CDR1 is SGDLS and CDR2 is YYNGEE in the germline V gene.

This chain joins TRBV12-5 and TRBJ2-1, with 9 bases identical to TRBD2. The germline V gene encodes CDR1 LGHNT and CDR2 FRNRAP. This CDR3 has 16 residues. The junction had 11 bases not matched to a gene; V was cut back by 5 bases and J by 6 bases. In nucleotides, the CDR3 is TGTGCTAGTGGTCACTTAGCGGGAGACTGGGTCAATGAGCAGTTCTTC. The encoded protein is CASGHLAGDWVNEQFF.

The chain links TRBV5-5 to TRBJ2-2; D perhaps matches TRBD2 (5 bases). Germline V CDR1 and CDR2: SGHKS, YYEKEE (reference sequence). The CDR3 covers 16 residues. Trimming took off 6 bases at V and 1 base at J, with 16 bases between the two ends. CDR3 sequence (DNA): TGTGCCAGCACGTCCTCCGGGGAACTGAACACCGGGGAGCTGTTTTTT. It translates to CASTSSGELNTGELFF.

This chain connects TRBV5-1 to TRBJ1-2; the D is unclear. The CDR3 totals 13 residues. V was pared by 3 bases and J by 9 bases, with 15 bases between. CDR1 SGHRS and CDR2 YFSETQ come from the germline V gene. CDR3 sequence (DNA): TGCGCCAGCAGCTCGACCAGGTCTATCAGCTACACCTTC. It yields the protein CASSSTRSISYTF.